The clone carrying this T cell receptor beta chain was recorded only once. This sample is drawn from a study of T cell changes during pregnancy in multiple sclerosis. CDR1 MNHEY and CDR2 SMNVEV come from the germline V gene (reference sequence). Trimming cost V 6 bases and J 2 bases; bases outside gene matches: 10. CDR3 length: 16 amino acids. Repertoires were generated with immunoSEQ multiplex PCR, while TCRdb's copy carries only in-frame clones and drops some. The repertoire holds fewer than 45,000 clones, with roughly 92% as singletons. The V and J genes are TRBV27 and TRBJ2-7, with 10 positions matching TRBD1. The input for sequencing was CD4+ T cells from peripheral blood mononuclear cells, taken in the first trimester of pregnancy. The sequence derives from a female donor with multiple sclerosis, enrolled in a pregnancy study. The CDR3 reads CASRPWGQGRAYEQYF. As DNA, the CDR3 is TGTGCCAGCAGACCCTGGGGACAGGGGCGCGCCTACGAGCAGTACTTC.